One and the same sample provided the 20 T cell receptor beta chains below, sequenced in a study of CD8 T cells in Susac syndrome. Reverse transcription of about 0.45 to 1 ug RNA was carried out with random hexamers. In TCRdb, the immunoSEQ multiplex PCR reads were re-called with MiXCR into one record per CDR3 protein. The table lists fewer than 35,000 distinct CDR3 sequences, approximately 94% of them singletons. Sequenced sample: CD8+ T cells from PBMCs. All receptors come from a human donor in good health.

This clonotype was detected only a few times. The chain has TRBV27 and TRBJ2-7, with a weak D call TRBD2 (7 bases). CDR3 length: 14 amino acids. Trimming stripped 3 bases from V and 4 bases from J, with 13 bases between. Germline V CDR1 and CDR2: MNHEY, SMNVEV (reference sequence). The CDR3 region has the DNA TGTGCCAGCAGTTTTGGGGGGGCTAGGTACGAGCAGTACTTC. It codes for CASSFGGARYEQYF.

The rearrangement links TRBV7-2 to TRBJ2-1; 10 bases match TRBD2. This CDR3 has 18 residues. The junction had 17 bases not matched to a gene; V was cut back by 4 bases and J by 8 bases. Per germline, CDR1 SGHTA and CDR2 FQGNSA. The CDR3 reads CASSSTSGATIRIHEQFF. The CDR3 region has the DNA TGTGCCAGCAGCTCCACTAGCGGGGCCACGATCAGAATCCATGAGCAGTTCTTC.

This chain connects TRBV20-1 to TRBJ1-4; a weak D match, TRBD1 (5 bases). This CDR3 comprises 12 residues. Germline V gene data show CDR1 as DFQATT and CDR2 as SNEGSKA (reference sequence). The V end was cut by 3 bases, the J end by 14 bases, with 16 bases between. In DNA form, the CDR3 reads TGCAGTGCTAGGAAGGGGAAGTCGCCCCTGTTTTTT. Amino acids: CSARKGKSPLFF.

The chain combines TRBV19 with TRBJ1-2, with a tentative D call TRBD1 (5 bases). CDR3 size: 14 residues. Germline lookup yields CDR1 LNHDA and CDR2 SQIVND (reference sequence). V lost 5 bases, J lost 13 bases, and 23 bases lay in between. This CDR3 reads CASSAEGVRGPGTF. The CDR3 DNA is TGTGCCAGTAGTGCCGAAGGGGTCCGGGGACCTGGCACCTTC.

J is TRBJ2-7 and V is TRBV7-9, with TRBD1 matching 7 bases. V trimming: 5 bases; J trimming: 0 bases; junction bases outside the gene matches: 10. The CDR3 sequence is 16 residues long. Germline V gene sequence: CDR1 SEHNR, CDR2 FQNEAQ (reference sequence). The CDR3 reads CASSHRDSPYSYEQYF. The CDR3 bases are TGTGCCAGCAGCCATAGGGACAGCCCTTACTCCTACGAGCAGTACTTC.

The V gene is TRBV5-1, the J gene TRBJ2-1; no firm D call. Germline CDR1 reads SGHRS; CDR2 reads YFSETQ. The V end lost 4 bases, the J end lost 0 bases, and 5 bases lay between the germline ends. The CDR3 is 13 residues long. The CDR3: CASSPYSYNEQFF. The CDR3 coding sequence is TGCGCCAGCAGCCCCTACTCCTACAATGAGCAGTTCTTC.

The genes are TRBV4-3 and TRBJ1-4; D may be TRBD1 (5 bases). Trimming removed 4 bases at V and 2 bases at J, with 11 bases between. Germline values: CDR1 LGHNA, CDR2 YSLEER. There are 15 residues in the CDR3. The CDR3 reads CASSPSRGTNEKLFF. CDR3 DNA sequence: TGCGCCAGCAGCCCCTCCCGGGGGACTAATGAAAAACTGTTTTTT.

V and J are TRBV12-3 or TRBV12-4 and TRBJ1-1; D remains unclear. Trimming left V 3 bases short and J 4 bases short, with 12 bases between. The CDR3 has 14 residues. CDR3 sequence: CASSFEGASTEAFF. As DNA, the CDR3 is TGTGCCAGCAGTTTCGAGGGCGCGAGCACTGAAGCTTTCTTT.

V is TRBV6-5 and J is TRBJ1-3; D is unresolved. The germline V gene has CDR1 MNHEY and CDR2 SVGAGI. This CDR3 has 11 amino acids. V lost 3 bases and J lost 7, with 4 bases in between. DNA of the CDR3: TGTGCCAGCAGTTATGGTAACACCATATATTTT. This sequence encodes CASSYGNTIYF.

The V gene is TRBV4-3, the J gene TRBJ2-7, with a weak D call TRBD2 (5 bases). There are 16 residues in the CDR3. Trimming stripped 1 base from V and 3 bases from J, with 16 bases between. The germline CDR1 and CDR2 sequences are LGHNA and YSLEER. CDR3 coding DNA: TGCGCCAGCAGCCAAGGGTTAGCGATCCACATCTACGAGCAGTACTTC. Residues: CASSQGLAIHIYEQYF.

This sequence joins TRBV10-3 and TRBJ1-1; TRBD1 aligns across 9 bases. The ends lost 0 bases at V and 5 bases at J; junction bases unmatched: 10. This CDR3 has 17 residues. CDR1 is ENHRY, CDR2 SYGVKD, per germline. The CDR3 coding sequence is TGTGCCATCAGTGAGTCTCGATCCGGGACAGGGTTGACTGAAGCTTTCTTT. This codes for CAISESRSGTGLTEAFF.

The gene calls are TRBV19 and TRBJ1-2, with D possibly TRBD1 on 6 matching bases. V dropped 7 bases and J dropped 5 bases, with 26 bases sitting between them. The germline CDR1 and CDR2 sequences are LNHDA and SQIVND (reference sequence). The CDR3 extends over 17 amino acids. The CDR3 is CASTPAFGQRIPYGYTF. CDR3 in DNA: TGTGCCAGTACCCCGGCCTTCGGACAGAGGATTCCATATGGCTACACCTTC.

The rearrangement links TRBV7-9 to TRBJ2-5; no definite D call. Germline V gene data show CDR1 as SEHNR and CDR2 as FQNEAQ (reference sequence). V dropped 4 bases and J dropped 3 bases, with 9 bases sitting between them. CDR3 length: 13 residues. CDR3 amino acids: CASSSSEEETQYF. The CDR3 bases are TGTGCCAGCAGCTCCTCCGAAGAAGAGACCCAGTACTTC.

The genes are TRBV20-1 and TRBJ2-1, with TRBD1 identical over 10 bases. This CDR3 spans 17 amino acids. Trimming took 1 base from V and 5 from J; bases not matched to a gene: 11. Germline-derived CDR1 and CDR2 are DFQATT and SNEGSKA (reference sequence). CDR3 protein: CSARGGKNGTGDNEQFF. Written as DNA, the CDR3 is TGCAGTGCTAGAGGGGGTAAGAACGGGACAGGGGACAATGAGCAGTTCTTC.

CDR3 nucleotides: TGTGCCAGCAGTAATATTTTGAACACTGAAGCTTTCTTT. Its protein product is CASSNILNTEAFF. The chain links TRBV27 to TRBJ1-1, with D uncertain. Germline CDR1 MNHEY, CDR2 SMNVEV (reference sequence). The CDR3 is 13 residues long. V shed 5 bases and J shed 0 bases, with 7 bases lying between them.

This clonotype was detected once. For the CDR3, the DNA is TGTGCCAGCAGCCCCCTCTTAGGGAGGTGGGTGAACACTGAAGCTTTCTTT. Translation gives CASSPLLGRWVNTEAFF. The chain combines TRBV11-2 with TRBJ1-1; D is ambiguous. From germline, CDR1 is SGHAT and CDR2 FQNNGV. Trimming took off 5 bases at V and 0 bases at J, with 19 bases between the two ends. There are 17 residues in the CDR3.

This clonotype has just one count. J is TRBJ2-7 and V is TRBV7-2; TRBD1 matches at 7 bases. Trimming took 1 base from V and 3 from J; bases not matched to a gene: 18. The CDR3 consists of 19 residues. Germline values: CDR1 SGHTA, CDR2 FQGNSA. The CDR3 nucleotides read TGTGCCAGCAGCTTAGTCGTCGACAGGGTCGTAACTAAAGACTACGAGCAGTACTTC. As protein: CASSLVVDRVVTKDYEQYF. The whole variable domain, remainder taken from reference TRBV7-2 and TRBJ2-7, is GAGVSQSPSNKVTEKGKDVELRCDPISGHTALYWYRQSLGQGLEFLIYFQGNSAPDKSGLPSDRFSAERTGGSVSTLTIQRTQQEDSAVYLCASSLVVDRVVTKDYEQYFGPGTRLTVT.

This chain links TRBV15 with TRBJ1-1; D gene ambiguous. The CDR3 loop spans 11 amino acids. Germline values: CDR1 LNHNV, CDR2 YYDKDF (reference sequence). V lost 8 bases and J lost 4, with 8 bases in between. The CDR3 nucleotides are TGTGCCACCGTTGACGGCACTGAAGCTTTCTTT. This sequence encodes CATVDGTEAFF.

This clonotype is a singleton in its sample. The chain combines TRBV9 with TRBJ1-2; perhaps TRBD1 as D (6 bases). The V gene lost 4 bases and the J gene lost 4 bases, with 17 bases spanning the gap. Germline V lookup: CDR1 SGDLS, CDR2 YYNGEE. The CDR3 is made up of 15 amino acids. CDR3 loop: CASSPPTGQTYGYTF. For the CDR3, the DNA is TGTGCCAGCAGCCCCCCGACTGGACAGACCTATGGCTACACCTTC. Variable domain in full (rest from reference TRBV9 and TRBJ1-2): DSGVTQTPKHLITATGQRVTLRCSPRSGDLSVYWYQQSLDQGLQFLIQYYNGEERAKGNILERFSAQQFPDLHSELNLSSLELGDSALYFCASSPPTGQTYGYTFGSGTRLTVV.

The rearrangement uses TRBV4-1 and TRBJ1-4; no reliable D call. The germline V gene encodes CDR1 MGHRA and CDR2 YSYEKL. The CDR3 covers 16 residues. Trimming removed 0 bases at V and 8 bases at J, with 16 bases between. This chain's CDR3 is CASSQDREGFREKLFF. CDR3 nucleotide sequence: TGCGCCAGCAGCCAAGATCGTGAGGGCTTTCGCGAAAAACTGTTTTTT.